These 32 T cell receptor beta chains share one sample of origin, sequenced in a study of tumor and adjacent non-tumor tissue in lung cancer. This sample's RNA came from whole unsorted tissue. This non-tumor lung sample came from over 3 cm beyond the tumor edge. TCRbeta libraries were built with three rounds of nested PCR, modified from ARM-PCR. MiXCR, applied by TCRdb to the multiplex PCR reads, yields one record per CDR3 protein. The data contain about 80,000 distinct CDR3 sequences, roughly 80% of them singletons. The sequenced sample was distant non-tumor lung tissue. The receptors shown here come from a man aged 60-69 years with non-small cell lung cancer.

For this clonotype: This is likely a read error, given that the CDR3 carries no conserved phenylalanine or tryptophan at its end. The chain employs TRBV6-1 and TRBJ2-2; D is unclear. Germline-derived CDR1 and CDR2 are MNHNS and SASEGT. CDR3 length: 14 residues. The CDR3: CASSVQANTGELFS. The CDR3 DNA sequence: TGTGCCAGCAGTGTTCAGGCGAATACCGGAGAGCTGTTTTCT.

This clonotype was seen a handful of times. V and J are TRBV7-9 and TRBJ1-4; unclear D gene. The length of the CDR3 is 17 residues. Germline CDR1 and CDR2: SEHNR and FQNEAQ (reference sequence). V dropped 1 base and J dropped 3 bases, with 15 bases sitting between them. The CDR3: CASSLVMERDPNEKLFF. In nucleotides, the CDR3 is TGTGCCAGCAGCTTAGTCATGGAGCGAGACCCTAATGAAAAACTGTTTTTT.

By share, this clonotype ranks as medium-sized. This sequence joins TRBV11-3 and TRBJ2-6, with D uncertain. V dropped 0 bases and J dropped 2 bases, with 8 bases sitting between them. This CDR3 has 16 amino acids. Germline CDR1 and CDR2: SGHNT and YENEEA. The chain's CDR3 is CASSLESSAGANVLTF. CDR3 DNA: TGTGCCAGCAGCTTAGAATCCAGCGCTGGGGCCAACGTCCTGACTTTC.

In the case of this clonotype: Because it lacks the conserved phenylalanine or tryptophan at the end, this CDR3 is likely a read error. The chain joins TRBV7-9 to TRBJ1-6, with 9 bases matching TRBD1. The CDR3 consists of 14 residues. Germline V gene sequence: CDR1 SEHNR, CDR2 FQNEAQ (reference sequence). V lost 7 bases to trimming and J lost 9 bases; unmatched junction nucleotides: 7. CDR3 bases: TGTGCCAGCAAGGGGACAGGGAGGGGTTCACCCCTCCACGTT. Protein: CASKGTGRGSPLHV.

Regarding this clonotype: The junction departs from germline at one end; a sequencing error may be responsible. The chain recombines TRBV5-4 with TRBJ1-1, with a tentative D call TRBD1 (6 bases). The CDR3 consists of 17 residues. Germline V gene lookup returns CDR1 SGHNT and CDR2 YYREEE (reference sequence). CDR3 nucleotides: TGTGCCAGTAGCGCCGGTCAACAGGGACGAGGCGACACTGAAGCTCTCTTT. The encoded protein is CASSAGQQGRGDTEALF.

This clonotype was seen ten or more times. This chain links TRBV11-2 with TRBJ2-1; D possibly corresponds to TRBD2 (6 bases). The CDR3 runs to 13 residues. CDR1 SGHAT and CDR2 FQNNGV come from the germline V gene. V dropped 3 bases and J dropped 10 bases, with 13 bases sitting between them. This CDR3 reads CASSLESSGEQFF. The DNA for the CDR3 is TGTGCCAGCAGCTTGGAAAGTAGCGGCGAGCAGTTCTTC.

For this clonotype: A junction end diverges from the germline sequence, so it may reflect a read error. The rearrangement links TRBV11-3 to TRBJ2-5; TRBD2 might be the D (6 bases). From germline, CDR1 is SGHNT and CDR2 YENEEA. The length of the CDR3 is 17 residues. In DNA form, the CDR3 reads TGTGCGAGCAGCTTAGGGTCCAGCGGGCGGTCCGAAGAGACCCAGTACTTC. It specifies CASSLGSSGRSEETQYF.

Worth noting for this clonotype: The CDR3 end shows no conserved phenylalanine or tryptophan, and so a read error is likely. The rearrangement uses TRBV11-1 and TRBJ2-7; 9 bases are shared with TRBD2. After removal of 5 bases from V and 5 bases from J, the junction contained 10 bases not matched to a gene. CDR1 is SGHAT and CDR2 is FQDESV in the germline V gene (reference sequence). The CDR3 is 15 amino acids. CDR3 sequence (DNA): TGTGCCAGCAGCAGGACTAGCGTGAAGGCAGACGAGCAGTACTAC. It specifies CASSRTSVKADEQYY.

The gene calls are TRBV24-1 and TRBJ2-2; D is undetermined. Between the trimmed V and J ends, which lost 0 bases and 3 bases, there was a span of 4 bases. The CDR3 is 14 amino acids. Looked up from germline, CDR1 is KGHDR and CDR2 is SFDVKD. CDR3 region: CATSDLGDTGELFF. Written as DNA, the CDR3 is TGTGCCACCAGTGATTTGGGGGACACCGGGGAGCTGTTTTTT.

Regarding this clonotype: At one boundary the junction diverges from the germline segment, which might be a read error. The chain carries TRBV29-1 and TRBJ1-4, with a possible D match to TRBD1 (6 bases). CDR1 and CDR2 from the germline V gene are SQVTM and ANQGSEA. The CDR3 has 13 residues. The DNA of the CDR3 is TGCAGCGTCCTGGACAGACTTAATGAAAAACTGTCTTTT. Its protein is CSVLDRLNEKLSF.

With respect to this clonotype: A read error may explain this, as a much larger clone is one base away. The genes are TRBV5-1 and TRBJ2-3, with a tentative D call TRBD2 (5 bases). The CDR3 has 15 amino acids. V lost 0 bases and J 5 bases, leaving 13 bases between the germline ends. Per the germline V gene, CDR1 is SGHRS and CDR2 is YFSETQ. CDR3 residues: CASSLGRSRIDTQYF. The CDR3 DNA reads TGCGCCAGCAGCTTGGGGAGGAGTCGCATAGATACGCAGTATTTT.

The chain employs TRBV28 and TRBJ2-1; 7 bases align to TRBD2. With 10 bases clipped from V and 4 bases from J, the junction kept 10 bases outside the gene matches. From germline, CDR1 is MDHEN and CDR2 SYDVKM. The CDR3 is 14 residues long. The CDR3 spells CANIAGERYNEQFF. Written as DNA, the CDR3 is TGTGCCAACATTGCGGGAGAGAGATACAATGAGCAGTTCTTC. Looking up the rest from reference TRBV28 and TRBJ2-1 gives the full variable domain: DVKVTQSSRYLVKRTGEKVFLECVQDMDHENMFWYRQDPGLGLRLIYFSYDVKMKEKGDIPEGYSVSREKKERFSLILESASTNQTSMYLCANIAGERYNEQFFGPGTRLTVL.

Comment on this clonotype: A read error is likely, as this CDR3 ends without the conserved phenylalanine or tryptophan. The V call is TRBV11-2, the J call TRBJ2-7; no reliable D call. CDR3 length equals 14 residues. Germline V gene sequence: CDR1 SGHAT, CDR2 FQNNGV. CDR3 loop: CASSLASLSCEQYL. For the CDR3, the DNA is TGTGCCAGCAGCTTAGCATCTCTCTCCTGCGAGCAGTACCTC.

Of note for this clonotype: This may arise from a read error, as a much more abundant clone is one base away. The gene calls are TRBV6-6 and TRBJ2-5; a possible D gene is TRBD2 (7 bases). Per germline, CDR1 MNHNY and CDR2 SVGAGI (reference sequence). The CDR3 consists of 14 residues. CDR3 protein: CASNYAGAQETQYF. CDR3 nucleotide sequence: TGTGCCAGCAATTACGCGGGGGCCCAAGAGACCCAGTACTTC.

CDR3 DNA: TGTGCCAGCATTTTCCGGGGCCAGCCTCAAGAGCAGTACTTC. Amino acid sequence: CASIFRGQPQEQYF. The chain carries TRBV12-3 or TRBV12-4 and TRBJ2-7; possibly TRBD1 or TRBD2 for D (5 bases each). CDR3 length equals 14 residues. V was clipped by 7 bases and J by 7 bases, with 20 bases between them.

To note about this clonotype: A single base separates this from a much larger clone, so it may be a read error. In DNA form, the CDR3 reads TGCAGTGGACGAGTGTGGAGCACAGATACGCAGTATTTT. Amino acids: CSGRVWSTDTQYF. The chain is built from TRBV20-1 and TRBJ2-3; D unresolved. Germline V lookup: CDR1 DFQATT, CDR2 SNEGSKA (reference sequence). V was shortened by 7 bases and J by 0 bases, with 11 bases between the two germline ends. The CDR3 contains 13 residues.

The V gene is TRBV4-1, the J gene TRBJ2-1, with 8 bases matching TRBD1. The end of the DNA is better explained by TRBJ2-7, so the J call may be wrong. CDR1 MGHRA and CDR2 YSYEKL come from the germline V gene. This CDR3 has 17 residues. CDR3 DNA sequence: TGCGCCAGCAGCAATTTTGAAGGACAGGGAGCCTACAATGAGCAGTACTTC. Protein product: CASSNFEGQGAYNEQYF.

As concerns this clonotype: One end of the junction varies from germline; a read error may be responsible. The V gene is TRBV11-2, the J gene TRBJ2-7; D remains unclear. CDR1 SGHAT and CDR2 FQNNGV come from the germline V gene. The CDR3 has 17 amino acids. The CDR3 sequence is CASSLISEALKGYEQYF. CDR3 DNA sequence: TGTGCCAGCAGCTTAATCTCCGAGGCCCTTAAAGGCTACGAGCAATACTTC.

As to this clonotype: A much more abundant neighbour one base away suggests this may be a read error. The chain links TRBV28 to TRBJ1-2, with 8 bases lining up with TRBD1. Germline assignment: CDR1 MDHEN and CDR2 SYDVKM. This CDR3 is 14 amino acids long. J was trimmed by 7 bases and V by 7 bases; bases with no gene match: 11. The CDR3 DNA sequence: TGTGCCAGCAACACTACCACAGGGGGAGGTGGCTACACCTTC. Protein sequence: CASNTTTGGGGYTF.

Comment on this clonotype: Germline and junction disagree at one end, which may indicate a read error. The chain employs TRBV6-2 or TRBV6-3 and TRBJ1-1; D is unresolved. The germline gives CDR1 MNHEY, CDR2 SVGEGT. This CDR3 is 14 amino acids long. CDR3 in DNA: TGTGACAGCAGTTACGCCTACGTGAACACTGAAGCTTTCTTT. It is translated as CDSSYAYVNTEAFF.

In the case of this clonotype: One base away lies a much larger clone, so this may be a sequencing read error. The CDR3 coding sequence is TGTGCCGGCAGCCCGACTAGCGGGATGGTAGATACGCAGTATTTT. Translating it yields CAGSPTSGMVDTQYF. The chain has TRBV4-2 and TRBJ2-3, with TRBD2 matching over 11 bases. This CDR3 is built from 15 residues. Germline CDR1 is LGHNA and CDR2 is YNFKEQ.

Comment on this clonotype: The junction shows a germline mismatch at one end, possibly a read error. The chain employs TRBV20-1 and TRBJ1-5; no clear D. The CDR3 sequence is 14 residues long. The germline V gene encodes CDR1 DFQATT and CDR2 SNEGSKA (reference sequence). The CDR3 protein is CIALGMDSNQPQHF. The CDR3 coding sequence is TGTATTGCCTTAGGGATGGATAGCAATCAGCCCCAGCATTTT.

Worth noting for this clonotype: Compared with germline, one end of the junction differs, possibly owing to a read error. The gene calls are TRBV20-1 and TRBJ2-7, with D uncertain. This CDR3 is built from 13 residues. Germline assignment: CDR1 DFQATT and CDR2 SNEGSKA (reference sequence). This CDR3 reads CGARDGSSYEQYF. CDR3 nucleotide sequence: TGCGGTGCTAGGGATGGGTCTTCCTACGAGCAGTACTTC.

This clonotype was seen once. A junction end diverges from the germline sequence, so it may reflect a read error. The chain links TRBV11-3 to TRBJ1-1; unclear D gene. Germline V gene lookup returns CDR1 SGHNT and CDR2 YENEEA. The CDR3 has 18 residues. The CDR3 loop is CASSLTPYLYGRNTEAIF. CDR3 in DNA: TGTGCCAGCAGCTTAACGCCGTATCTGTATGGTCGGAATACTGAAGCTATCTTT. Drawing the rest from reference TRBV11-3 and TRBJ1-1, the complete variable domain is EAGVVQSPRYKIIEKKQPVAFWCNPISGHNTLYWYLQNLGQGPELLIRYENEEAVDDSQLPKDRFSAERLKGVDSTLKIQPAELGDSAVYLCASSLTPYLYGRNTEAIFGQGTRLTVV.

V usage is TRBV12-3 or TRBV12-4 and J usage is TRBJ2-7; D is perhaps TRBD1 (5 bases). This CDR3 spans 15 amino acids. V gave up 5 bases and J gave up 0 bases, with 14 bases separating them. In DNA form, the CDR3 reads TGTGCCAGCAGTCAAGGGGCGACCAGCTCCTACGAGCAGTACTTC. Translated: CASSQGATSSYEQYF.

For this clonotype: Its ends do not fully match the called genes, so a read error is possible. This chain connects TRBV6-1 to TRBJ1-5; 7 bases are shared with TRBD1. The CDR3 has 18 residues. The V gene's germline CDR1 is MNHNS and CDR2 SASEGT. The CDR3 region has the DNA TGTGTCAGCAGTGTCGGTCCCGTGACAGGGTATGGCAATCAGCCCCAGCATTTT. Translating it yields CVSSVGPVTGYGNQPQHF.

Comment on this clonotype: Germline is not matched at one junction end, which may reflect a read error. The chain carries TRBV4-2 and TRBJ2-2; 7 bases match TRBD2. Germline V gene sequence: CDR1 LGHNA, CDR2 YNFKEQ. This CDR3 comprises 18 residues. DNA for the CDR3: TGTGCCAGCAGCCAAGAGACTAGCCGGAGGGTGAACGCCGGGGAGCTGTTTTTT. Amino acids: CASSQETSRRVNAGELFF.

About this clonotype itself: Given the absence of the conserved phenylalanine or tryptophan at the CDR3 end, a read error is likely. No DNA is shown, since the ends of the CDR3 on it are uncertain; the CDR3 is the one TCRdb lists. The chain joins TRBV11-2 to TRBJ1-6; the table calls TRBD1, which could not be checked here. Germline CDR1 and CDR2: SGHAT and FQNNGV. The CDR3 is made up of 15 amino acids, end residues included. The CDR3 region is CASSLGTGGFSPFHL.

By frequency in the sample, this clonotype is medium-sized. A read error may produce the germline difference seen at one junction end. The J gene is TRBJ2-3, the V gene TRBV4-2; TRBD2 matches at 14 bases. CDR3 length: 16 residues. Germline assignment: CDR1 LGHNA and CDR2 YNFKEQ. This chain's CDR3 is CASSQGLAGGTDTQYF. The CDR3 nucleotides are TGTGCCAGCAGTCAAGGACTAGCGGGAGGTACAGATACGCAGTATTTT.

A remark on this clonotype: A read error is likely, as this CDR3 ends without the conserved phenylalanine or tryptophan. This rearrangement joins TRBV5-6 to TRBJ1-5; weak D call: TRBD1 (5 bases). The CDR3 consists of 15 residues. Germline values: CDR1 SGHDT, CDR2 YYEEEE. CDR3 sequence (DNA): TGTGCCATCAGCACCTACCAGGGACCCAGGCGGCCCCAGCATCTT. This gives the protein CAISTYQGPRRPQHL.

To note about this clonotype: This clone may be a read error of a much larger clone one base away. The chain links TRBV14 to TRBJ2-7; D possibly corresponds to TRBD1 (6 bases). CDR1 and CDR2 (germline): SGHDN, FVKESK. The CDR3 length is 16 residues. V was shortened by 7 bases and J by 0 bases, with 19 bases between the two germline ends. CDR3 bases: TGTGCCAGCAACCATACTTGGGGGCCGAGCTCCTACGAGCAGTACTTC. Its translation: CASNHTWGPSSYEQYF.

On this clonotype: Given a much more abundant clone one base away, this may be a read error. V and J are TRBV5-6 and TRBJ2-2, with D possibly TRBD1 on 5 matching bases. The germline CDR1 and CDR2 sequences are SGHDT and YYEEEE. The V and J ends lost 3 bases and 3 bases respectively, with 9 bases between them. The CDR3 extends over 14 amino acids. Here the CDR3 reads CASSSPQDTGELFF. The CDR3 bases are TGTGCCAGCAGCTCCCCACAGGACACCGGGGAGCTGTTTTTT.